These 14 T cell receptor beta chains share one sample of origin, sequenced in a study of tumor and adjacent non-tumor tissue in lung cancer. This sample's RNA came from whole unsorted tissue. The normal lung tissue was taken more than 3 cm from the tumor edge. TCRbeta libraries were built with three rounds of nested PCR, modified from ARM-PCR. TCRdb analysed the multiplex PCR reads with MiXCR anew, one entry per CDR3 protein. The table shows 100,000 or so distinct CDR3 sequences, with less than 85% occurring only once. The specimen sequenced was distant non-tumor lung tissue. These receptors were obtained from a man aged 55 to 70 with small cell lung cancer.

In the case of this clonotype: One end of the junction fails to match germline, which may point to a read error. This rearrangement joins TRBV6-2 or TRBV6-3 to TRBJ1-2; D gene ambiguous. Germline V gene lookup returns CDR1 MNHEY and CDR2 SVGEGT. This CDR3 is built from 12 residues. CDR3 nucleotide sequence: TGTGCCATCAGAGAGGGTGGCTATGGCTTCACCTTC. It encodes CAIREGGYGFTF.

The chain recombines TRBV11-2 with TRBJ2-3; the D gene could be TRBD1 or TRBD2 (6 bases each). This CDR3 is 15 amino acids long. Trimming removed 4 bases at V and 14 bases at J, with 25 bases between. Germline CDR1 is SGHAT and CDR2 is FQNNGV. The DNA of the CDR3 is TGTGCCAGCAGCTCCGGAGGGTTTGCGGGACATATGCGGTATTTT. It specifies CASSSGGFAGHMRYF.

The V call is TRBV6-2 or TRBV6-3, the J call TRBJ2-7; 9 bases are a match to TRBD2. The length of the CDR3 is 14 residues. The germline CDR1 and CDR2 sequences are MNHEY and SVGEGT. V shed 10 bases, J shed 10 bases, and the junction held 17 bases outside the gene matches. The CDR3 nucleotides are TGTGCCAACGAGATAGCGGGAGCCCCTATGGAACAGTACTTC. The encoded protein is CANEIAGAPMEQYF.

In regard to this clonotype: One junction end does not reproduce the germline sequence, and a read error may be involved. The chain links TRBV12-3 or TRBV12-4 to TRBJ2-5; a possible D gene is TRBD2 (6 bases). This CDR3 is 14 amino acids long. The CDR3 region is CDSGLMTRQETQYF. The CDR3 region has the DNA TGTGACAGCGGTTTAATGACTAGACAAGAGACCCAGTACTTC.

As to this clonotype: The conserved phenylalanine or tryptophan is not found at the CDR3 terminus, so this likely reflects a read error. This rearrangement joins TRBV20-1 to TRBJ2-1; 9 positions match TRBD2. Germline V gives CDR1 DFQATT, CDR2 SNEGSKA (reference sequence). The CDR3 spans 13 residues. Unmatched junction bases numbered 3, after V lost 6 bases and J lost 3 bases. Here the CDR3 DNA reads TGCAGTGCCCGGACTAGCGACTACAATGAGCAGTTCATC. Translation gives CSARTSDYNEQFI.

The chain carries TRBV6-2 or TRBV6-3 and TRBJ2-2, with D unclear. The CDR3 is 16 residues long. Per germline, CDR1 MNHEY and CDR2 SVGEGT. Trimming left V 4 bases short and J 0 bases short, with 12 bases between. The CDR3 protein is CASSLVPSSNTGELFF. CDR3 nucleotides: TGTGCCAGCAGTTTAGTTCCTAGTTCGAACACCGGGGAGCTGTTTTTT.

V usage is TRBV6-5 and J usage is TRBJ1-2; no clear D. V was shortened by 7 bases and J by 2 bases, with 20 bases between the two germline ends. The CDR3 length is 16 residues. The germline V gene encodes CDR1 MNHEY and CDR2 SVGAGI. The CDR3 DNA sequence: TGTGCCAGCACCCCCGTCACCGGGGTGGGGAACTATGGCTACACCTTC. Its protein is CASTPVTGVGNYGYTF.

This sequence joins TRBV12-3 or TRBV12-4 and TRBJ2-1; weak D call: TRBD2 (5 bases). This CDR3 is 11 amino acids long. Trimming shortened V by 5 bases and J by 12 bases, and 11 bases separated the two germline ends. The CDR3 DNA is TGTGCCAGCAGTCTCACCGGGGTGCAGTTCTTC. Amino acid sequence: CASSLTGVQFF.

To note about this clonotype: One end of the junction does not line up with germline, which may come from a read error. J is TRBJ2-1 and V is TRBV7-9; TRBD1 matches 10 bases. This CDR3 spans 16 amino acids. The V gene's germline CDR1 is SEHNR and CDR2 FQNEAQ (reference sequence). As DNA, the CDR3 is TGTGCCAACAGCTTATTTGCGCTGACAGGGGGCGACGTGCAGTTCTTC. Its protein is CANSLFALTGGDVQFF. The variable domain in full, completed from reference TRBV7-9 and TRBJ2-1, reads DTGVSQNPRHKITKRGQNVTFRCDPISEHNRLYWYRQTLGQGPEFLTYFQNEAQLEKSRLLSDRFSAERPKGSFSTLEIQRTEQGDSAMYLCANSLFALTGGDVQFFGPGTRLTVL.

Concerning this clonotype itself: It may be a read error: a sequence one base away is much more abundant. The V call is TRBV20-1, the J call TRBJ1-1; D is unresolved. The CDR3 loop spans 10 amino acids. Trimming took 7 bases from V and 10 from J, leaving 13 bases between them. Per the germline V gene, CDR1 is DFQATT and CDR2 is SNEGSKA (reference sequence). CDR3 region: CSETQIGAFF. For the CDR3, the DNA is TGCAGTGAAACCCAAATTGGAGCTTTCTTT.

In the case of this clonotype: The conserved final phenylalanine or tryptophan is absent from the CDR3, which likely points to a read error. The V call is TRBV6-5, the J call TRBJ2-2; 7 bases match TRBD2. The CDR3 contains 14 residues. Germline V gives CDR1 MNHEY, CDR2 SVGAGI. DNA of the CDR3: TGTGCCAGCAGTTACTCGGGGCCCCGCGGGGGGCTGTTTCTT. Translated, it gives CASSYSGPRGGLFL.

In its sample, this clonotype was seen once. The genes are TRBV10-3 and TRBJ2-5, with D possibly TRBD2 on 5 matching bases. The CDR3 length is 14 residues. Germline values: CDR1 ENHRY, CDR2 SYGVKD. With 6 bases removed from V and 4 bases from J, the gap between germline ends came to 15 bases. The CDR3, as DNA: TGTGCCATCAGAGCGGTCGACTCCCTAGAGACCCAGTACTTC. Protein product: CAIRAVDSLETQYF.

CDR3 in amino acids: CASSQDFESFYEQYF. Here the CDR3 DNA reads TGCGCCAGCAGCCAAGATTTTGAGAGTTTCTACGAGCAGTACTTC. The V call is TRBV4-1, the J call TRBJ2-7; no firm D call. This CDR3 region has 15 residues. Germline lookup yields CDR1 MGHRA and CDR2 YSYEKL. Trimming removed 0 bases at V and 3 bases at J, with 12 bases between.

With regard to this clonotype: Since the CDR3 does not end with the conserved phenylalanine or tryptophan, this likely comes from a read error. The chain uses TRBV29-1 and TRBJ2-1; 7 bases are shared with TRBD2. CDR3 length equals 15 residues. The germline V gene has CDR1 SQVTM and CDR2 ANQGSEA. Here the CDR3 reads CSGALLRGYYNGQFL. The CDR3 nucleotides are TGCAGCGGAGCCCTGTTGCGGGGGTATTACAATGGGCAGTTCTTA.